This is a list of T cell receptor beta chains from one sample in a study of cytomegalovirus exposure and HLA in healthy donors. Here immunoSEQ multiplex PCR was the method, and the copy in TCRdb shows in-frame clones only, minus some. The sample has about 64,000 clones, approximately 95% seen once. Sequenced: PBMCs. These receptors originate from a woman in her late teens or twenties in good health and CMV-seropositive. Both conserved end residues are part of each CDR3. The D gene is left open where the match is weak. The listing skips clone size in some rows; elsewhere it reads once, few, many or a size class.

j_call d_call v_call clone_size cdr3_nt cdr3_aa
TRBJ2-7 TRBD1 TRBV5-4 NA TGTGCCAGCAGCTTCGGGACAGGCTCCTACGAGCAGTACTTC CASSFGTGSYEQYF
TRBJ2-6 TRBD2 TRBV30 once TGTGCCTGGAGTGTACCCGGACTAGCGGGACCAGGGGCCAACGTCCTGACTTTC CAWSVPGLAGPGANVLTF
TRBJ1-5 TRBD1 TRBV6-6 NA TGTGCCAGCAGTGAGACAGGGGGCAATCAGCCCCAGCATTTT CASSETGGNQPQHF
TRBJ2-1 TRBD2 TRBV27 NA TGTGCCAGCAGTTTGGGGCGGGAGGCAATAAGTGAGCAGTTCTTC CASSLGREAISEQFF
TRBJ2-7 NA TRBV11-3 NA TGTGCCAGCAGCTCCAACAGGTCCTCCTACGAGCAGTACTTC CASSSNRSSYEQYF
TRBJ2-5 NA TRBV7-3 NA TGTGCCAGCAGCCAGGGGAACGAAAAGACCCAGTACTTC CASSQGNEKTQYF
TRBJ2-7 NA TRBV5-5 NA TGTGCCAGCAGCTTACCCCCTGGTCGGGGGTACGAGCAGTACTTC CASSLPPGRGYEQYF
TRBJ1-1 TRBD1 TRBV6-6 NA TGTGCCAGCAGTTACCGTACTAACAGGGGGCACACTGAAGCTTTCTTT CASSYRTNRGHTEAFF
TRBJ1-4 TRBD1 TRBV6-4 NA TGTGCCATCAGACAGGGGAAGGTCGCAACTAATGAAAAACTGTTTTTT CAIRQGKVATNEKLFF
TRBJ1-2 NA TRBV5-1 NA TGCGCCAGCAGCTTGGATAGCAGGGAACGCGGCTACACCTTC CASSLDSRERGYTF
TRBJ2-2 TRBD2 TRBV7-6 once TGTGCCAGCAGCTACGCGGGGGGGCGATTTGCCGGGGAGCTGTTTTTT CASSYAGGRFAGELFF
TRBJ2-7 NA TRBV21-1 NA TGTGCCAGCAGCAAATGCGCCAGGGTCTACGAGCAGTACTTC CASSKCARVYEQYF
TRBJ1-4 NA TRBV7-9 NA TGTGCCAGCAGCCCCGGCCGGCGGGAAAAACTGTTTTTT CASSPGRREKLFF
TRBJ2-3 NA TRBV5-1 NA TGCGCCAGCAGCTTGTCTCCTTACACAGATACGCAGTATTTT CASSLSPYTDTQYF
TRBJ2-3 TRBD1 TRBV28 NA TGTGCCAGCAGTTCCCTTCGACAGGGGGAGGATACGCAGTATTTT CASSSLRQGEDTQYF
TRBJ1-1 NA TRBV7-2 NA TGTGCCAGCAGCTTAAACAGGGTAGGGAGGAACACTGAAGCTTTCTTT CASSLNRVGRNTEAFF
TRBJ2-7 NA TRBV15 NA TGTGCCACCAGCAGAGATATAGTAGCGGACCCCTACGAGCAGTACTTC CATSRDIVADPYEQYF
TRBJ2-2 NA TRBV7-2 NA TGTGCCAGCAGCGAATGGACTGGGGGGACGGCCGGGGAGCTGTTTTTT CASSEWTGGTAGELFF
TRBJ1-1 NA TRBV5-1 NA TGCGCCAGCAGCGACTCCGGAGAAGCTTTCTTT CASSDSGEAFF
TRBJ1-1 NA TRBV4-1 NA TGCGCCAGCAGCCAAGATCGGCGGGAAACTGAAGCTTTCTTT CASSQDRRETEAFF
TRBJ1-5 NA TRBV10-2 NA TGCGCCAGCAGTGACGGCCAGGGCAATCAGCCCCAGCATTTT CASSDGQGNQPQHF
TRBJ2-5 TRBD1 TRBV6-1 NA TGTGCCAGCAGGGTGGGACAGGGGGGGACCCAGTACTTC CASRVGQGGTQYF
TRBJ1-5 TRBD1 TRBV5-8 NA TGTGCCAGCAGCCGGGACAGGGGAAGACAGCCCCAGCATTTT CASSRDRGRQPQHF
TRBJ2-1 TRBD2 TRBV30 NA TGTGCCTGGAGTATTAGCGGGGGGCTTTACAATGAGCAGTTCTTC CAWSISGGLYNEQFF
TRBJ2-5 NA TRBV10-2 NA TGCGCCAGCCGTAGCCGGGGGCAAGAGACCCAGTACTTC CASRSRGQETQYF